One and the same sample provided the 13 T cell receptor beta chains below, sequenced in a study of shared clonotypes between healthy human individuals. Some clones are missing from TCRdb's copy, which holds only in-frame ones; the method was immunoSEQ multiplex PCR. The table shows over 1.4 million clones, with roughly 96% occurring only once. The specimen sequenced was naive CD4+ T cells sorted from blood. Subset defined: CD45RA+ positively selected. These receptor sequences come from a man aged 25-45 years in good health.

The CDR3 is CASSDRGPRNTEAFF. CDR3 in DNA: TGTGCCAGCAGCGACAGGGGGCCACGGAACACTGAAGCTTTCTTT. V usage is TRBV27 and J usage is TRBJ1-1; TRBD1 matches at 10 bases. J gave up 1 base and V 6 bases, and 5 bases lay outside the gene matches. The V gene's germline CDR1 is MNHEY and CDR2 SMNVEV (reference sequence). CDR3 length: 15 residues.

There are a few counts of this clone. This chain links TRBV29-1 with TRBJ2-2; D unclear. The CDR3 extends over 14 amino acids. V shed 4 bases and J shed 6 bases, with 15 bases lying between them. CDR1 is SQVTM, CDR2 ANQGSEA, per germline. The chain's CDR3 is CSVGPGLIAGELFF. Here the CDR3 DNA reads TGCAGCGTTGGACCCGGGCTAATCGCCGGGGAGCTGTTTTTT.

This chain joins TRBV11-2 and TRBJ2-7; TRBD1 matches at 9 bases. Germline assignment: CDR1 SGHAT and CDR2 FQNNGV. The CDR3 spans 16 residues. V gave up 4 bases and J gave up 0 bases; unmatched junction bases: 7. As DNA, the CDR3 is TGTGCCAGCAGCTGGACCGGGACAGGGAGCTCCTACGAGCAGTACTTC. Protein: CASSWTGTGSSYEQYF. Full variable domain (missing parts from reference TRBV11-2 and TRBJ2-7): EAGVAQSPRYKIIEKRQSVAFWCNPISGHATLYWYQQILGQGPKLLIQFQNNGVVDDSQLPKDRFSAERLKGVDSTLKIQPAKLEDSAVYLCASSWTGTGSSYEQYFGPGTRLTVT.

The J gene is TRBJ2-7, the V gene TRBV5-5; no definite D call. Deletions cut 6 bases from V and 4 bases from J, with 8 bases between. The CDR3 totals 11 residues. Germline lookup yields CDR1 SGHKS and CDR2 YYEKEE (reference sequence). The CDR3 here is CASKSAYEQYF. CDR3 bases: TGTGCCAGCAAATCAGCATACGAGCAGTACTTC.

The J gene is TRBJ2-1, the V gene TRBV4-3; no clear D. The germline gives CDR1 LGHNA, CDR2 YSLEER. Trimming cost V 1 base and J 5 bases, with 9 bases left between them. The CDR3 runs 14 residues. The CDR3 DNA sequence: TGCGCCAGCAGCCAAGGTCCGTTTCACAATGAGCAGTTCTTC. Encoded protein: CASSQGPFHNEQFF.

V is TRBV20-1 and J is TRBJ2-7; D ambiguous. Germline values: CDR1 DFQATT, CDR2 SNEGSKA (reference sequence). The V and J ends lost 6 bases and 1 base respectively, with 7 bases between them. The CDR3 runs to 11 residues. DNA of the CDR3: TGCAGTGCAACGAGGTCCTACGAGCAGTACTTC. It codes for CSATRSYEQYF.

CDR3 amino acids: CASSINRGQGNQPQHF. CDR3 bases: TGTGCCAGTAGTATAAACAGGGGGCAAGGCAATCAGCCCCAGCATTTT. V usage is TRBV19 and J usage is TRBJ1-5; 9 bases are a match to TRBD1. Looked up from germline, CDR1 is LNHDA and CDR2 is SQIVND (reference sequence). The CDR3 spans 16 residues. V shed 2 bases, J shed 2 bases, and the junction held 4 bases outside the gene matches.

This chain links TRBV2 with TRBJ2-5, with 8 bases lining up with TRBD2. The germline gives CDR1 SNHLY, CDR2 FYNNEI. V lost 9 bases and J lost 2; bases outside the gene matches: 5. There are 13 residues in the CDR3. The CDR3 spells CARAAGEQETQYF. The CDR3 DNA reads as TGTGCCAGGGCAGCGGGAGAACAAGAGACCCAGTACTTC.

The chain recombines TRBV5-1 with TRBJ2-7; 8 bases map to TRBD1. The length of the CDR3 is 14 residues. The V segment lost 5 bases and the J segment 2 bases; nucleotides outside the gene matches: 6. Germline V gene lookup returns CDR1 SGHRS and CDR2 YFSETQ. The CDR3 sequence: CASSKDRETYEQYF. The DNA for the CDR3 is TGCGCCAGCAGTAAGGACAGGGAGACCTACGAGCAGTACTTC.

The V gene is TRBV6-1, the J gene TRBJ1-2, with D uncertain. This CDR3 comprises 13 residues. Germline assignment: CDR1 MNHNS and CDR2 SASEGT. The V and J ends lost 4 bases and 2 bases respectively, with 8 bases between them. This CDR3 reads CASSGLGNYGYTF. CDR3 bases: TGTGCCAGCAGTGGCTTGGGCAACTATGGCTACACCTTC.

This CDR3 is CASSLSVSGITDTQYF. CDR3 in DNA: TGTGCCAGCAGTTTATCGGTTAGCGGGATCACAGATACGCAGTATTTT. The rearrangement links TRBV27 to TRBJ2-3, with 8 bases identical to TRBD2. Per the germline V gene, CDR1 is MNHEY and CDR2 is SMNVEV (reference sequence). The junction had 4 bases not matched to a gene; V was cut back by 0 bases and J by 2 bases. The CDR3 consists of 16 residues.

In its sample, this clone was seen once. V gene TRBV5-1 combines with J gene TRBJ1-2; D not certain. CDR1 and CDR2 from the germline V gene are SGHRS and YFSETQ. This CDR3 comprises 12 residues. Trimming took 1 base from V and 6 from J, leaving 7 bases between them. This CDR3 reads CASSLFQDGYTF. The DNA of the CDR3 is TGCGCCAGCAGCTTGTTTCAGGATGGCTACACCTTC.

As regards this clone: Distinct nucleotide sequences in the sample also encode this CDR3. The V gene is TRBV5-1, the J gene TRBJ1-1, with 7 bases fitting TRBD1. V lost 4 bases and J lost 2; bases outside the gene matches: 5. The germline gives CDR1 SGHRS, CDR2 YFSETQ. The CDR3 is 14 residues long. Here the CDR3 DNA reads TGCGCCAGCAGCCTTCGGACAGGTAACACTGAAGCTTTCTTT. Protein: CASSLRTGNTEAFF.